This T cell receptor beta chain stems from a study of human T cells and chemical hapten exposure. Across the whole study: Upper-back patches of 0.01% DPC were read at 6 days. Study findings and constraints: There was a positive correlation between PT1 expanded TCR counts and patch test score. The number of TCRs above 1 in 1000 frequency did not change after DPC sensitization.

This clonotype was observed at least ten times. Its antigen remains unidentified. As to time point: patch test 1, 2 weeks after DPC sensitization. The treatment is: therapeutic diphenylcyclopropenone sensitization with weekly scalp DPC. Donation of samples came from alopecia patients who were 18 to 70 years old and suitable for DPC. TCRdb independently ran MiXCR on the RACE reads; one entry per CDR3 protein. The table includes 300,000 to 450,000 distinct CDR3 sequences, 4.8% detected once. V lost 1 base and J 1 base, leaving 10 bases between the germline ends. Germline V gives CDR1 SQVTM, CDR2 ANQGSEA. CDR3 size: 14 residues.

The chain is built from TRBV29-1 and TRBJ1-1, with D unclear. The receptor was derived from a woman aged 45-65 years with alopecia areata. Some clones in this sample may be carry-over from other donors' samples. This specimen was whole blood, taken in connection with sensitization to the hapten diphenylcyclopropenone (DPC). The CDR3 protein is CSVEGKSANTEAFF. The CDR3 DNA is TGCAGCGTTGAAGGGAAGTCGGCGAACACTGAAGCTTTCTTT.